These 14 T cell receptor beta chains originate from one sample sequenced in a study of post-analysis software for immune sequencing data. Points from the study as a whole: A few TRBV segments appeared more often in patients than in controls, and TRBV5-6, TRBV5-1 and TRBV20-1 were among these.

Libraries were made from TCR beta cDNA, and they carried unique molecular identifiers. TCRdb analysed the PCR reads with MiXCR anew, one entry per CDR3 protein. The table shows hundreds of thousands of distinct CDR3 sequences, with roughly half occurring only once. These receptors lack a known antigen. The sample comprised blood. The source is a girl aged 5 to 17 with multiple sclerosis.

This clonotype was seen only a few times. J is TRBJ2-5 and V is TRBV7-8, with no clear D. CDR3 length equals 12 residues. Germline lookup yields CDR1 SGHVS and CDR2 FQNEAQ. Trimming shortened V by 2 bases and J by 5 bases, and 6 bases separated the two germline ends. CDR3 sequence (DNA): TGTGCCAGCAGCTTATCTCCCGAGACCCAGTACTTC. Protein: CASSLSPETQYF.

This clonotype was detected once. V is TRBV5-1 and J is TRBJ1-6; D might be TRBD1 (5 bases). Germline V CDR1 and CDR2: SGHRS, YFSETQ. The V gene lost 0 bases and the J gene lost 3 bases, with 10 bases spanning the gap. The CDR3 runs 16 residues. CDR3 DNA: TGCGCCAGCAGCTTGGAAGGGACGGTCTATAATTCACCCCTCCACTTT. Its translation: CASSLEGTVYNSPLHF.

The chain combines TRBV12-5 with TRBJ1-2; 7 nucleotides line up with TRBD1. The germline gives CDR1 LGHNT, CDR2 FRNRAP. With 1 base clipped from V and 4 bases from J, the junction kept 12 bases outside the gene matches. The CDR3 loop spans 17 amino acids. The CDR3 loop is CASGLGPWDSKIYGYTF. The CDR3 DNA follows: TGTGCTAGTGGTTTGGGGCCCTGGGACAGCAAGATCTATGGCTACACCTTC.

This clonotype was picked up a small number of times. The rearrangement uses TRBV20-1 and TRBJ2-2, with 7 bases matching TRBD1. V lost 1 base to trimming and J lost 4 bases; unmatched junction nucleotides: 6. CDR1 and CDR2 from the germline V gene are DFQATT and SNEGSKA (reference sequence). The CDR3 runs 15 residues. CDR3 sequence (DNA): TGCAGTGCTAGAGTAGCTGGGACAGTCACCGGGGAGCTGTTTTTT. It translates to CSARVAGTVTGELFF.

The rearrangement joins TRBV3-1 to TRBJ2-4; D remains ambiguous. V lost 2 bases and J 0 bases, leaving 11 bases between the germline ends. Germline V lookup: CDR1 LGHDT, CDR2 YNNKEL (reference sequence). CDR3 size: 16 residues. Written as DNA, the CDR3 is TGTGCCAGCAGCCAACATTTAGAGGTAGCCAAAAACATTCAGTACTTC. It specifies CASSQHLEVAKNIQYF.

This clonotype appeared a few times. The chain couples TRBV5-1 to TRBJ2-5; the D gene is possibly TRBD2 (7 bases). The CDR3 consists of 14 residues. V was clipped by 4 bases and J by 5 bases, with 15 bases between them. Germline values: CDR1 SGHRS, CDR2 YFSETQ. CDR3 residues: CASSTRTAGETQYF. The CDR3, as DNA: TGCGCCAGCAGCACCCGGACAGCGGGGGAGACCCAGTACTTC. Supplemented by reference TRBV5-1 and TRBJ2-5, the full variable domain reads KAGVTQTPRYLIKTRGQQVTLSCSPISGHRSVSWYQQTPGQGLQFLFEYFSETQRNKGNFPGRFSGRQFSNSRSEMNVSTLELGDSALYLCASSTRTAGETQYFGPGTRLLVL.

This sequence joins TRBV20-1 and TRBJ1-2; D is undetermined. V shed 3 bases and J shed 6 bases, with 17 bases lying between them. CDR3 length equals 14 residues. Germline V CDR1 and CDR2: DFQATT, SNEGSKA (reference sequence). The CDR3 region has the DNA TGCAGTGCTAGTACCTTCGGCAGAACGAATGGCTACACCTTC. Protein product: CSASTFGRTNGYTF.

The chain couples TRBV7-9 to TRBJ2-3; no clear D. Germline-derived CDR1 and CDR2 are SEHNR and FQNEAQ (reference sequence). The CDR3 totals 13 residues. V was clipped by 2 bases and J by 4 bases, with 7 bases between them. CDR3 residues: CASSLRFSDTQYF. Written as DNA, the CDR3 is TGTGCCAGCAGCTTAAGGTTCTCAGATACGCAGTATTTT.

This sequence joins TRBV6-4 and TRBJ2-2, with D possibly TRBD2 on 5 matching bases. The CDR3 contains 17 residues. V was pared by 2 bases and J by 0 bases, with 13 bases between. Germline CDR1 MRHNA, CDR2 SNTAGT. The CDR3 here is CASSDKPLAANTGELFF. The CDR3 DNA follows: TGTGCCAGCAGTGACAAACCTCTAGCTGCGAACACCGGGGAGCTGTTTTTT.

This clonotype was found once. The rearrangement uses TRBV10-3 and TRBJ2-4; D gene ambiguous. The J call is doubtful: the DNA matches TRBJ2-7 better. This CDR3 is 12 amino acids long. The germline V gene encodes CDR1 ENHRY and CDR2 SYGVKD. CDR3 protein: CAISNLDYEQYF. The DNA of the CDR3 is TGTGCCATCAGTAATTTGGACTACGAGCAGTACTTC.

The chain uses TRBV28 and TRBJ2-7, with 11 positions matching TRBD2. Germline V gives CDR1 MDHEN, CDR2 SYDVKM. With V trimmed by 4 bases and J by 4 bases, 6 bases remained unmatched. This CDR3 is 15 amino acids long. CDR3 DNA: TGTGCCAGCAGTTCCCCGGCTAGCGGGAGGTACGAGCAGTACTTC. Encoded protein: CASSSPASGRYEQYF.

This clonotype has more than one count but fewer than ten. The chain has TRBV29-1 and TRBJ2-7, with 9 bases lining up with TRBD1. V lost 6 bases, J lost 2 bases, and 5 bases stayed unmatched. CDR3 length: 13 residues. The germline V gene has CDR1 SQVTM and CDR2 ANQGSEA. This CDR3 reads CSVETGGAYEQYF. CDR3 bases: TGCAGCGTGGAGACAGGGGGTGCCTACGAGCAGTACTTC.

The chain uses TRBV7-9 and TRBJ1-6; D is uncertain. CDR1 and CDR2 (germline): SEHNR, FQNEAQ (reference sequence). V gave up 2 bases and J gave up 7 bases, with 12 bases separating them. The CDR3 length is 15 residues. CDR3 DNA sequence: TGTGCCAGCAGCTTAATGGGCCTGGGGAATTCACCCCTCCACTTT. It is translated as CASSLMGLGNSPLHF.

The chain carries TRBV27 and TRBJ1-1; 7 nucleotides line up with TRBD1. CDR1 is MNHEY and CDR2 is SMNVEV in the germline V gene (reference sequence). The CDR3 spans 15 residues. The ends lost 2 bases at V and 5 bases at J; junction bases unmatched: 8. CDR3 nucleotides: TGTGCCAGCAGTTTAAGGAGGGGGCTCAGGACTGAAGCTTTCTTT. The encoded protein is CASSLRRGLRTEAFF.